The 3 T cell receptor beta chains below all came from one sample that was sequenced in a study of regulatory T cells in long-lasting Graves disease. Time point meaning: newly diagnosed GD, antithyroid drugs for less than 3 months. Scientists built the TCR library using RNA that was extracted from PBMCs. Combining iRepertoire HTBI primers with Arm-PCR of CDR3 regions, the authors built TCR beta libraries. TCRdb passed the multiplex PCR reads through MiXCR, listing each CDR3 protein once. The table shows fewer than 550,000 distinct CDR3 sequences, with around 15% occurring only once. These data also formed part of another study, on T cells in Graves' hyperthyroidism and ophthalmopathy.

Sequencing used peripheral blood mononuclear cells (PBMCs), obtained at new diagnosis, from a patient treated with antithyroid drugs. These receptor sequences come from a woman between 18 and 29 years old with Graves disease.

The J gene is TRBJ2-1, the V gene TRBV20-1, with 13 nucleotides matching TRBD2. V lost 4 bases, J lost 7 bases, and 7 bases stayed unmatched. From germline, CDR1 is DFQATT and CDR2 SNEGSKA (reference sequence). The CDR3 extends over 15 amino acids. The CDR3 DNA reads as TGCAGTGCTAAAAAGGGACTAGCGGGACTTAATGAGCAGTTCTTC. Translating gives CSAKKGLAGLNEQFF.

In its sample, this clonotype was seen many times. The chain links TRBV6-1 to TRBJ2-7, with no clear D. Deletions cut 3 bases from V and 4 bases from J, with 4 bases between. Germline values: CDR1 MNHNS, CDR2 SASEGT. The CDR3 spans 11 residues. CDR3 nucleotides: TGTGCCAGCAGTGACGGATACGAGCAGTACTTC. Translation: CASSDGYEQYF.

This clonotype appeared many times. The V call is TRBV7-2, the J call TRBJ2-1, with 11 positions matching TRBD2. The length of the CDR3 is 15 residues. Germline trimming cut 5 bases from V and 5 bases from J; bases unmatched to any gene: 5. Germline V gene lookup returns CDR1 SGHTA and CDR2 FQGNSA. The CDR3: CASSAGLAENNEQFF. CDR3 DNA sequence: TGTGCCAGCAGCGCGGGACTAGCGGAGAACAATGAGCAGTTCTTC.